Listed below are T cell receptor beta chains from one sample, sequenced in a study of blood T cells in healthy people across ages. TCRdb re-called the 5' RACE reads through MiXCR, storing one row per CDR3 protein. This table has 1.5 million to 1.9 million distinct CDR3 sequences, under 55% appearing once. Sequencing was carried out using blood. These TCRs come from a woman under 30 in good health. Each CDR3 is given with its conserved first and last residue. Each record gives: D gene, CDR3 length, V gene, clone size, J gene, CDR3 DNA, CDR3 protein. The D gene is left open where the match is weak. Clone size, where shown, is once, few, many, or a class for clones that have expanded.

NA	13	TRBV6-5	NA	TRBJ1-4	TGTGCCAGCAGCCGAGGACGGTTTGAATTACTGTTTTTT	CASSRGRFELLFF
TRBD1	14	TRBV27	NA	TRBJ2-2	TGTGCCAGCAGTTTCCAGGGGGCCGTCGGGGAGCTGTTTTTT	CASSFQGAVGELFF
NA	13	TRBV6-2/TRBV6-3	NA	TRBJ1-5	TGTGCCAGCAGAGGGTGGAGCAATCAGCCCCAGCATTTT	CASRGWSNQPQHF
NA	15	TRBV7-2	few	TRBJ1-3	TGTGCCAGCAGCTTTTATGTAAACTCTGGAAACACCATATATTTT	CASSFYVNSGNTIYF
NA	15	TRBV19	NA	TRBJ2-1	TGTGCCAGTAGTATTCGTACTAGTGGACGCAATGAGCAGTTCTTC	CASSIRTSGRNEQFF
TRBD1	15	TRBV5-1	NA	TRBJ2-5	TGCGCCAGCAGCTCGGGGACAGCTGACCAAGAGACCCAGTACTTC	CASSSGTADQETQYF
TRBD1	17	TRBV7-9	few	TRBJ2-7	TGTGCCAGCAGCCCCCCGGGACAGGGGGCGCTTTACTACGAGCAGTACTTC	CASSPPGQGALYYEQYF
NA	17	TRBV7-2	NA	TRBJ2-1	TGTGCCAGCAGCTCTAGGGGCGGGGGCGCGGGATACGATGAGCAGTTCTTC	CASSSRGGGAGYDEQFF
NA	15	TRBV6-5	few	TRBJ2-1	TGTGCCAGCAGTCCGGGACACCGGGTTTACAATGAGCAGTTCTTC	CASSPGHRVYNEQFF
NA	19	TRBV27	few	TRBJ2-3	TGTGCCAGCAGTTCTTTTCCCGGGACGAACAGCAAATGGGCAGATACGCAGTATTTT	CASSSFPGTNSKWADTQYF
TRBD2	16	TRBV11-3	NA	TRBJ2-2	TGTGCCAGCAGCAAGACTAGCGGGGTGAATACCGGGGAGCTGTTTTTT	CASSKTSGVNTGELFF
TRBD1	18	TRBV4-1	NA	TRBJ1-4	TGCGCCAGCAGCCAAAGAAGGGGGCAGGGGGTTTCGGATGAAAAACTGTTTTTT	CASSQRRGQGVSDEKLFF
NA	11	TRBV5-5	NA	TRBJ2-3	TGTGCCGGCATCATCACAGATACGCAGTATTTT	CAGIITDTQYF
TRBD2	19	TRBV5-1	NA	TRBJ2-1	TGCGCCAGCAGCTTGGCGGGGACTAGCGGGGGATTAACCTACAATGAGCAGTTCTTC	CASSLAGTSGGLTYNEQFF
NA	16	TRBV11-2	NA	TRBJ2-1	TGTGCCAGCAGCTCCCGACAGTGGCTCAATATAGATGAGCAGTTCTTC	CASSSRQWLNIDEQFF
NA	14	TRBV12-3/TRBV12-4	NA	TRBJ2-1	TGTGCCAGCAGTACCCTAGGGGGGAACAATGAGCAGTTCTTC	CASSTLGGNNEQFF
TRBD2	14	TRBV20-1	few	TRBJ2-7	TGCAGTGCTAGATTCCGCGGGAGGACCTACGAGCAGTACTTC	CSARFRGRTYEQYF
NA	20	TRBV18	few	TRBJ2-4	TGTGCCAGCTCGAGAAAACTGAGTGGTCCTAGCGCATCTCAGTTGGACATTCAGTACTTC	CASSRKLSGPSASQLDIQYF
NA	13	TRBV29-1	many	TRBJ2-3	TGCAGCGTGCGCAGTTTCGGCACAGATACGCAGTATTTT	CSVRSFGTDTQYF
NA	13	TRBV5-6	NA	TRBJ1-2	TGTGCCAGCAGCCGGGACACCTACTATGGCTACACCTTC	CASSRDTYYGYTF
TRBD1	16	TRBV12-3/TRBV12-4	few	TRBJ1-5	TGTGCCAGCAGTTATTACGGGACAGTTAGCAATCAGCCCCAGCATTTT	CASSYYGTVSNQPQHF
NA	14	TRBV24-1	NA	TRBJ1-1	TGTGCCACCAGTGATTGGGACAAGAACACTGAAGCTTTCTTT	CATSDWDKNTEAFF
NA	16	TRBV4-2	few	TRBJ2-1	TGTGCCAGCAGCCAAGGTAGTCTAGCTACCGTCAATGAGCAGTTCTTC	CASSQGSLATVNEQFF
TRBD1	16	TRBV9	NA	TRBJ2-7	TGTGCCAGCAGCCCAGGGGGCTTCGGCTCCTACAATGAGCAGTACTTC	CASSPGGFGSYNEQYF
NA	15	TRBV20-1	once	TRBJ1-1	TGCAGTGCTAGAGATCTAGTACAGACTAACACTGAAGCTTTCTTT	CSARDLVQTNTEAFF
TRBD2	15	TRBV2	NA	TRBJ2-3	TGTGCCAGCAGGCCGGGACTAGCGAACACAGATACGCAGTATTTT	CASRPGLANTDTQYF
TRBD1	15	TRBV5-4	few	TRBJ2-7	TGTGCCAGCAGCGCACGACAGGGTGGAATCTACGAGCAGTACTTC	CASSARQGGIYEQYF
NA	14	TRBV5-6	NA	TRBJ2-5	TGTGCCAGCAGCTTGGATGGTCCTACAGGGACCCAGTACTTC	CASSLDGPTGTQYF
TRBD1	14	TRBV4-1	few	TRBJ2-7	TGCGCCAGCAGCAAGACAGGGGGCGACTACGAGCAGTACTTC	CASSKTGGDYEQYF
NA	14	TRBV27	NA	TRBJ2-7	TGTGCCAGCAGTCCCGGATCCGGATCCTACGAGCAGTACTTC	CASSPGSGSYEQYF
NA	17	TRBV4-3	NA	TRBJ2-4	TGCGCCAGCAGCGACCAGGGCTCGGATAAGGCCAAAAACATTCAGTACTTC	CASSDQGSDKAKNIQYF
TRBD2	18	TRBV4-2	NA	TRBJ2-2	TGTGCCAGCAGCCAAGTGTCTAGCGGGAGGGCTAACACCGGGGAGCTGTTTTTT	CASSQVSSGRANTGELFF
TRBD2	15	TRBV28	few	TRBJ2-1	TGTGCCAGCAGTTTATTGGTAGCGGGGGACAATGAGCAGTTCTTC	CASSLLVAGDNEQFF
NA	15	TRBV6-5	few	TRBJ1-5	TGTGCCAGCAGTTACGGTGCAGGGGTCGATCAGCCCCAGCATTTT	CASSYGAGVDQPQHF
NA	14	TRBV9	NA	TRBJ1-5	TGTGCCAGCAGTTTAAGAGTGGTCAATCAGCCCCAGCATTTT	CASSLRVVNQPQHF